The 2 T cell receptor beta chains reported below all come from one sample, sequenced in a study of T-cell memory formation after mild COVID-19. TCRdb re-called the 5' RACE reads through MiXCR, storing one row per CDR3 protein. Of about 340,000 distinct CDR3 sequences in the sample, 10% to 15% were seen once. The sequencing input was PBMCs or a T cell subset sorted from them (not recorded which). The receptor set was obtained from a man between 18 and 35 years old who had mild COVID-19 (a few samples of this study predate the infection). Cell type and time point are not known.

This clonotype was counted between two and nine times. In DNA, the CDR3 is TGTGCCAGCAGTTTAGCAGGGGGAGTCCAAGAGACCCAGTACTTC. Protein: CASSLAGGVQETQYF. The chain couples TRBV6-5 to TRBJ2-5, with 7 bases fitting TRBD1. V was pared by 4 bases and J by 1 base, with 6 bases of the junction left unmatched. Germline CDR1 MNHEY, CDR2 SVGAGI. The CDR3 spans 15 residues.

This clonotype turned up a few times. This rearrangement joins TRBV4-1 to TRBJ1-5; the D gene is possibly TRBD1 (6 bases). With 4 bases removed from V and 4 bases from J, the gap between germline ends came to 14 bases. The germline V gene has CDR1 MGHRA and CDR2 YSYEKL. CDR3 size: 15 residues. Here the CDR3 DNA reads TGCGCCAGCAGCCCAGCGGGGGCCGATAATCAGCCCCAGCATTTT. Its translation: CASSPAGADNQPQHF.